These T cell receptor beta chains were read from a single sample in a study of blood T cell repertoires in COVID-19. Libraries were prepared by immunoSEQ multiplex PCR; TCRdb keeps only in-frame clonotypes and omits some of them. The table includes fewer than 60,000 clones, around 90% detected once. The sequencing sample was made of peripheral blood. The receptors shown here come from a human donor with acute or convalescent COVID-19. The donor label of this sample is uncertain. Both conserved end residues are trimmed from each CDR3.

j_gene	v_gene	CDR3aa
TRBJ1-3	TRBV5-1	ASSKDGSSGNTIY
TRBJ2-2	TRBV5-1	ASSLPGQETGELF
TRBJ2-7	TRBV27	ASSLSGTSSYEQY
TRBJ1-5	TRBV19	ASSKQVNNQPQH
TRBJ2-2	TRBV27	ASSLLRDRDTGELF
TRBJ1-3	TRBV4-1	ASSQPGTVSGNTIY
TRBJ2-6	TRBV11-2	ASSSPGQALSGANVLT
TRBJ1-1	TRBV5-4	ASSSAGGTEAF
TRBJ2-3	TRBV5-1	ASRPRGAPDTQY
TRBJ1-6	TRBV27	ASRTRASYNSPLH
TRBJ2-3	TRBV7-8	ASSLAFGTSTDTQY
TRBJ2-1	TRBV7-3	ASSPGLAGVGEQF
TRBJ2-3	TRBV11-1	ASSLGGTNTDTQY
TRBJ2-3	TRBV6-2/TRBV6-3	ASSYSTGRAATQY
TRBJ2-7	TRBV7-9	ASSFRDSRTFYEQY
TRBJ1-4	TRBV30	AWSAPTEYNEKLF
TRBJ2-7	TRBV28	ASRLRSFSYEQY
TRBJ2-1	TRBV6-6	ASSYPGQGFNEQF
TRBJ2-7	TRBV15	ATSRAVGPRSYEQY
TRBJ2-2	TRBV11-3	ASSDSWAQADTGELF
TRBJ2-2	TRBV9	ASSVSFGGTGELF
TRBJ1-2	TRBV6-5	ASSPGQGKHGYT
TRBJ2-7	TRBV9	ASSPRDSRDYEQY
TRBJ2-5	TRBV28	ASSLTGQNHRETQY
TRBJ1-1	TRBV10-3	AISESGRSNEEAF
TRBJ1-2	TRBV27	ASSSLQGGYDGYT
TRBJ2-3	TRBV4-2	ASSRELSQGPTDTQY
TRBJ2-7	TRBV18	ASSRQASYEQY
TRBJ1-4	TRBV25-1	ASSGGRGRATNEKLF
TRBJ2-2	TRBV19	ASSMGRRTGELF
TRBJ2-7	TRBV6-1	ASSDWGLALYEQY
TRBJ2-1	TRBV12-1	ASSSQTGTSGSLDEQF
TRBJ2-7	TRBV29-1	SVLVVAREQY
TRBJ2-4	TRBV19	ASSMGGLSNIQY
TRBJ1-2	TRBV5-1	ASTPGQEGYGYT
TRBJ2-2	TRBV5-6	ASSEELNTGELF
TRBJ2-3	TRBV2	ASNQAGLGLDTQY
TRBJ2-3	TRBV18	ASSPASRDTQY
TRBJ1-5	TRBV6-2/TRBV6-3	ASSRQGFQPQH
TRBJ2-3	TRBV9	ASSAGRPPGGNTDTQY
TRBJ2-1	TRBV5-4	ASSLAGGFRYNEQF
TRBJ2-3	TRBV19	ASNRASGGSTDTQY
TRBJ1-3	TRBV6-7	ASSRGRSSGNTIY
TRBJ2-1	TRBV29-1	SRQGNDNEQF
TRBJ1-2	TRBV19	ASSISGGPGT
TRBJ2-1	TRBV11-3	ASSPGQGNEQF
TRBJ2-1	TRBV27	ASRQTSGGLLSYNEQF
TRBJ2-3	TRBV7-8	ASSSMGTSAPDTQY
TRBJ1-4	TRBV28	ASTLAGDATNEKLF
TRBJ2-5	TRBV5-1	ASSLPSGGQETQY
TRBJ1-1	TRBV18	ASSPKDRPIHTEAF